Listed here are 9 T cell receptor beta chains from one sample, sequenced in a study of T cells in Graves' hyperthyroidism and ophthalmopathy. The source material, RNA transcripts, was used to amplify TCR beta CDR3 regions. First-round RT-PCR of the TCR CDR3 relied on the HTBI primer set. Via MiXCR, TCRdb re-called the multiplex PCR reads, giving one row per CDR3 protein. Here the sample spans roughly 360,000 distinct CDR3 sequences, about 13% being singletons. Source material: blood. The receptors derive from a man aged 25-45 years with Graves' hyperthyroidism that later progressed to Graves' ophthalmopathy.

Ten or more counts support this clonotype. The gene calls are TRBV30 and TRBJ1-2; D is unclear. The CDR3 extends over 13 amino acids. The V end was cut by 3 bases, the J end by 2 bases, with 10 bases between. The germline V gene encodes CDR1 GTSNPN and CDR2 SVGIG (reference sequence). The CDR3 region is CAWSLGLNYGYTF. CDR3 bases: TGTGCCTGGAGCCTTGGACTGAACTATGGCTACACCTTC. The whole variable domain, remainder taken from reference TRBV30 and TRBJ1-2, is SQTIHQWPATLVQPVGSPLSLECTVEGTSNPNLYWYRQAAGRGLQLLFYSVGIGQISSEVPQNLSASRPQDRQFILSSKKLLLSDSGFYLCAWSLGLNYGYTFGSGTRLTVV.

Many counts were recorded for this clonotype. J is TRBJ1-6 and V is TRBV11-2, with TRBD1 identical over 8 bases. Germline values: CDR1 SGHAT, CDR2 FQNNGV. The CDR3 runs 15 residues. V was pared by 5 bases and J by 7 bases, with 7 bases of the junction left unmatched. As DNA, the CDR3 is TGTGCCAGCAGCCCGTTGGACAGGGAGAATTCACCCCTCCACTTT. As protein: CASSPLDRENSPLHF.

This rearrangement joins TRBV28 to TRBJ2-3, with 11 positions matching TRBD2. The CDR3 consists of 16 residues. CDR1 MDHEN and CDR2 SYDVKM come from the germline V gene. V dropped 8 bases and J dropped 2; count of bases not matched to a gene: 9. CDR3 amino acids: CASGGTSGGFTDTQYF. DNA for the CDR3: TGTGCCAGCGGTGGCACTAGCGGGGGATTCACAGATACGCAGTATTTT.

The V call is TRBV6-1, the J call TRBJ2-3; D is ambiguous. The CDR3 is made up of 13 amino acids. Germline CDR1 reads MNHNS; CDR2 reads SASEGT. V was trimmed by 4 bases and J by 2 bases, leaving 7 bases between them. For the CDR3, the DNA is TGTGCCAGCAGTGCAATCAACACAGATACGCAGTATTTT. It is translated as CASSAINTDTQYF.

Note on this clonotype: A junction end diverges from the germline sequence, so it may reflect a read error. The rearrangement uses TRBV4-1 and TRBJ2-5; the D is unclear. Germline V gene sequence: CDR1 MGHRA, CDR2 YSYEKL. This CDR3 is built from 16 residues. The chain's CDR3 is CTSSPRSFEPRQTQYF. The CDR3 nucleotides are TGCACCAGCAGCCCCCGATCTTTCGAACCAAGGCAGACCCAGTACTTC.

This clonotype came up a few times. The rearrangement uses TRBV7-9 and TRBJ2-7; D remains ambiguous. This CDR3 has 12 amino acids. The V end lost 0 bases, the J end lost 4 bases, and 4 bases lay between the germline ends. In germline, CDR1 is SEHNR, CDR2 FQNEAQ (reference sequence). The CDR3 DNA is TGTGCCAGCAGCTTAGCGGAGTACGAGCAGTACTTC. It specifies CASSLAEYEQYF.

This clonotype was seen ten or more times. This chain connects TRBV27 to TRBJ2-7; 8 nucleotides line up with TRBD1. Per the germline V gene, CDR1 is MNHEY and CDR2 is SMNVEV (reference sequence). Losses at the gene ends were 4 bases for V and 0 bases for J; bases not matched to a gene: 5. The CDR3 runs to 15 residues. The CDR3 nucleotides read TGTGCCAGCAGTTCGACAGGGGAGAGCTCCTACGAGCAGTACTTC. It is translated as CASSSTGESSYEQYF.

Ten or more counts support this clonotype. The chain carries TRBV11-2 and TRBJ2-1; 7 positions agree with TRBD1. This CDR3 has 15 amino acids. The V segment lost 3 bases and the J segment 2 bases; nucleotides outside the gene matches: 4. From germline, CDR1 is SGHAT and CDR2 FQNNGV. CDR3 nucleotide sequence: TGTGCCAGCAGCTTTCCTGGGACAGCCTACAATGAGCAGTTCTTC. This sequence encodes CASSFPGTAYNEQFF.

The rearrangement joins TRBV6-5 to TRBJ1-6; no definite D call. The V end was cut by 3 bases, the J end by 10 bases, with 16 bases between. CDR3 length equals 15 residues. Germline V CDR1 and CDR2: MNHEY, SVGAGI. In DNA, the CDR3 is TGTGCCAGCAGTTATTCGGACCGCCCGACCTCACCCCTCCACTTT. Amino acids: CASSYSDRPTSPLHF.